The 15 T cell receptor beta chains below were found in one sample sequenced in a study of patients and donors after allogeneic stem cell transplantation. TCRdb re-analysed the RT-PCR reads in MiXCR, keeping a single row per CDR3 protein. In the table there are about 200,000 distinct CDR3 sequences, about 40% of which are singletons. The source material was blood, either unsorted or a sorted T cell fraction (not recorded which). The origin of the receptors is a human donor who was either an allogeneic HSCT recipient or a stem cell or donor lymphocyte infusion donor (not recorded which). It is not recorded whose cells these are; they may come from a transplant donor.

The chain links TRBV28 to TRBJ2-2; TRBD1 is a possible D gene (6 bases). Deletions cut 3 bases from V and 2 bases from J, with 10 bases between. Germline-derived CDR1 and CDR2 are MDHEN and SYDVKM. The CDR3 has 15 amino acids. In nucleotides, the CDR3 is TGTGCCAGCAGTTTTTGGGGACACAACACCGGGGAGCTGTTTTTT. This translates into CASSFWGHNTGELFF.

This chain connects TRBV6-6 to TRBJ1-4; 10 bases align to TRBD1. V dropped 4 bases and J dropped 6; count of bases not matched to a gene: 5. Germline CDR1 reads MNHNY; CDR2 reads SVGAGI (reference sequence). The CDR3 is made up of 15 amino acids. The CDR3 nucleotides read TGTGCCAGCAGTTCCCGACAGGGGGCATATGAAAAACTGTTTTTT. Translating it yields CASSSRQGAYEKLFF.

This clonotype occurred a few times. This chain links TRBV28 with TRBJ1-2; TRBD1 matches 8 bases. The length of the CDR3 is 16 residues. V was clipped by 5 bases and J by 0 bases; unmatched bases: 8. Germline V gene lookup returns CDR1 MDHEN and CDR2 SYDVKM. The CDR3 spells CASSDGQGISNYGYTF. CDR3 in DNA: TGTGCCAGCAGTGATGGACAGGGAATTTCTAACTATGGCTACACCTTC.

The J gene is TRBJ2-7, the V gene TRBV4-3, with TRBD2 matching over 12 bases. Germline loops: CDR1 LGHNA, CDR2 YSLEER. The CDR3 is 17 residues long. With 1 base clipped from V and 5 bases from J, the junction kept 9 bases outside the gene matches. The DNA of the CDR3 is TGCGCCAGCAGCCAAGTGGCTAGCGGGAGGGCCGGGGACGAGCAGTACTTC. Encoded protein: CASSQVASGRAGDEQYF.

This clonotype was picked up one time. The gene calls are TRBV5-1 and TRBJ2-7; D perhaps matches TRBD1 (6 bases). Trimming stripped 4 bases from V and 4 bases from J, with 12 bases between. This CDR3 is built from 13 residues. The germline gives CDR1 SGHRS, CDR2 YFSETQ. The CDR3 protein is CASSGDTYYEQYF. For the CDR3, the DNA is TGCGCCAGCAGCGGGGACACTTATTACGAGCAGTACTTC.

This clonotype was observed a few times. The J gene is TRBJ2-1, the V gene TRBV4-3; perhaps TRBD2 as D (7 bases). CDR1 and CDR2 from the germline V gene are LGHNA and YSLEER. CDR3 size: 17 residues. Trimming stripped 4 bases from V and 2 bases from J, with 18 bases between. CDR3 bases: TGCGCCAGCAGCCGAGGGGGGGCGGGATCCCCCTACAATGAGCAGTTCTTC. Its translation: CASSRGGAGSPYNEQFF.

This clonotype came up a few times. The rearrangement joins TRBV5-1 to TRBJ1-6; possible D gene TRBD1, 6 bases. Trimming removed 1 base at V and 4 bases at J, with 9 bases between. Germline loops: CDR1 SGHRS, CDR2 YFSETQ. This CDR3 is 15 amino acids long. This chain's CDR3 is CASSLTGQYNSPLHF. The CDR3 DNA is TGCGCCAGCAGCTTGACTGGACAGTATAATTCACCCCTCCACTTT.

The chain recombines TRBV18 with TRBJ1-1, with D unclear. Trimming cost V 2 bases and J 4 bases, with 11 bases left between them. This CDR3 comprises 14 residues. Germline V gene data show CDR1 as KGHSH and CDR2 as LQKENI. This CDR3 reads CASSPVPVGTEAFF. For the CDR3, the DNA is TGTGCCAGCTCACCAGTCCCGGTGGGCACTGAAGCTTTCTTT.

The table lists this clonotype with a few counts. V and J are TRBV5-1 and TRBJ2-1; 8 nucleotides line up with TRBD1. The CDR3 extends over 16 amino acids. V dropped 4 bases and J dropped 2; count of bases not matched to a gene: 8. The germline CDR1 and CDR2 sequences are SGHRS and YFSETQ. This CDR3 reads CASSEGGTGPYNEQFF. The CDR3 DNA follows: TGCGCCAGCAGCGAAGGGGGGACAGGCCCCTACAATGAGCAGTTCTTC.

The chain employs TRBV20-1 and TRBJ1-5; 7 bases are a match to TRBD1. V was clipped by 4 bases and J by 6 bases; unmatched bases: 12. The CDR3 length is 15 residues. Germline CDR1 reads DFQATT; CDR2 reads SNEGSKA (reference sequence). The CDR3 here is CSAITQGGPGQPQHF. DNA for the CDR3: TGCAGTGCTATCACCCAGGGGGGGCCCGGTCAGCCCCAGCATTTT.

The table lists this clonotype with a few counts. The chain couples TRBV27 to TRBJ1-1; weak D call: TRBD1 (6 bases). The CDR3 loop spans 16 amino acids. The V gene lost 5 bases and the J gene lost 1 base, with 17 bases spanning the gap. Germline CDR1 and CDR2: MNHEY and SMNVEV (reference sequence). The CDR3 bases are TGTGCCAGCAGTCCCCCCTTCTCCAGGGGGAACACTGAAGCTTTCTTT. Protein product: CASSPPFSRGNTEAFF.

This clonotype has a handful of counts. V is TRBV6-5 and J is TRBJ1-6; no firm D call. The CDR3 is 14 residues long. Germline V lookup: CDR1 MNHEY, CDR2 SVGAGI. Between the trimmed V and J ends, which lost 2 bases and 9 bases, there was a span of 11 bases. CDR3 sequence: CASSYRNPGSPLHF. The CDR3 region has the DNA TGTGCCAGCAGTTACAGGAATCCCGGTTCACCCCTCCACTTT.

Only a few counts were recorded for this clonotype. For the CDR3, the DNA is TGTGCCAGCAGTTCCCGGACGGGGACTGAAGCTTTCTTT. Translating gives CASSSRTGTEAFF. The V gene is TRBV27, the J gene TRBJ1-1; D not resolved. From germline, CDR1 is MNHEY and CDR2 SMNVEV (reference sequence). CDR3 length: 13 residues. V shed 4 bases and J shed 5 bases, with 11 bases lying between them.

The gene calls are TRBV29-1 and TRBJ1-3; D unclear. Germline V CDR1 and CDR2: SQVTM, ANQGSEA. V was clipped by 3 bases and J by 1 base, with 4 bases between them. CDR3 length equals 12 residues. The CDR3 sequence: CSVDGSGNTIYF. DNA for the CDR3: TGCAGCGTTGATGGGTCTGGAAACACCATATATTTT. Full variable domain (rest looked up from reference TRBV29-1 and TRBJ1-3): SAVISQKPSRDICQRGTSLTIQCQVDSQVTMMFWYRQQPGQSLTLIATANQGSEATYESGFVIDKFPISRPNLTFSTLTVSNMSPEDSSIYLCSVDGSGNTIYFGEGSWLTVV.

The chain carries TRBV27 and TRBJ2-3; 10 bases are a match to TRBD1. The CDR3 loop spans 14 amino acids. Per the germline V gene, CDR1 is MNHEY and CDR2 is SMNVEV (reference sequence). V shed 10 bases and J 1 base; nucleotides not matched to a gene: 5. CDR3 DNA: TGTGCCAACTCCGGGACAGGGGGCACAGATACGCAGTATTTT. This sequence encodes CANSGTGGTDTQYF.